The 10 T cell receptor beta chains below all came from one sample that was sequenced in a study of blood T cells in healthy people across ages. A J-beta primer mix and a sample-barcoded 5' primer were used in a second PCR of about 7 to 11 cycles. MiXCR, applied by TCRdb to the 5' RACE reads, yields one record per CDR3 protein. The table has around 870,000 distinct CDR3 sequences, around 26% seen once. The sample comprised blood. These receptors were taken from a woman older than 75 in good health.

This clonotype was counted many times. This chain links TRBV4-3 with TRBJ2-3, with 7 bases identical to TRBD2. The CDR3 has 14 amino acids. V lost 6 bases to trimming and J lost 3 bases; unmatched junction nucleotides: 6. From germline, CDR1 is LGHNA and CDR2 YSLEER. CDR3: CASRQRGPTDTQYF. The CDR3 nucleotides read TGCGCCAGCAGGCAGCGGGGCCCAACAGATACGCAGTATTTT.

In its sample, this clonotype was seen many times. The chain combines TRBV7-8 with TRBJ2-3; no reliable D call. Trimming removed 5 bases from V and 4 bases from J, with 22 bases in between. CDR1 is SGHVS, CDR2 FQNEAQ, per germline. There are 17 residues in the CDR3. The CDR3 region is CASSPWAHSTAPDTQYF. The CDR3 DNA reads TGTGCCAGCAGCCCCTGGGCCCACTCGACGGCCCCAGATACGCAGTATTTT.

V and J are TRBV5-4 and TRBJ2-1, with D possibly being TRBD1 or TRBD2 (5 bases each). Germline values: CDR1 SGHNT, CDR2 YYREEE (reference sequence). Trimming took off 4 bases at V and 3 bases at J, with 14 bases between the two ends. This CDR3 contains 15 residues. CDR3 residues: CASSPQGRVYNEQFF. For the CDR3, the DNA is TGTGCCAGCAGCCCTCAGGGACGGGTCTACAATGAGCAGTTCTTC.

This clonotype came up many times. The chain couples TRBV4-3 to TRBJ2-3; D is unclear. Germline CDR1 and CDR2: LGHNA and YSLEER. This CDR3 contains 13 residues. Trimming pared 0 bases from V and 8 bases from J, leaving 9 bases between. The CDR3 here is CASSQDRTGTQYF. CDR3 sequence (DNA): TGCGCCAGCAGCCAAGACAGGACGGGTACGCAGTATTTT.

The table lists this clonotype with many counts. J is TRBJ1-4 and V is TRBV7-9, with D perhaps TRBD1 (5 bases). Trimming cost V 6 bases and J 4 bases, with 9 bases left between them. CDR3 length: 13 residues. Germline CDR1 is SEHNR and CDR2 is FQNEAQ (reference sequence). The CDR3 nucleotides are TGTGCCAGCAGAAGGGACGGTAATGAAAAACTGTTTTTT. It yields the protein CASRRDGNEKLFF.

This clonotype has ten or more counts. The genes are TRBV7-2 and TRBJ2-3, with D uncertain. Deletions cut 0 bases from V and 2 bases from J, with 6 bases between. CDR1 SGHTA and CDR2 FQGNSA come from the germline V gene. This CDR3 contains 14 residues. CDR3 amino acids: CASSLALITDTQYF. As DNA, the CDR3 is TGTGCCAGCAGCTTAGCGCTCATCACAGATACGCAGTATTTT.

A remark on this clonotype: Germline and junction disagree at one end, which may indicate a read error. This sequence joins TRBV7-2 and TRBJ1-1; 8 bases agree with TRBD1. Germline CDR1 reads SGHTA; CDR2 reads FQGNSA. This CDR3 region has 16 residues. CDR3 nucleotide sequence: TGTGTCAGCAGCTCTAGGGCAGGGGGCCTGAACACTGAAGCTTTCTTT. Translating gives CVSSSRAGGLNTEAFF.

There are a few counts of this clonotype. The V and J genes are TRBV7-2 and TRBJ1-1; no clear D gene. Trimming took 1 base from V and 4 from J, leaving 13 bases between them. The germline V gene has CDR1 SGHTA and CDR2 FQGNSA. The CDR3 has 15 amino acids. CDR3 in DNA: TGTGCCAGCAGCTTAGGTGGGAGGAAGGTCACTGAAGCTTTCTTT. Amino acids: CASSLGGRKVTEAFF.

Ten or more counts support this clonotype. The chain carries TRBV28 and TRBJ2-7; 8 nucleotides line up with TRBD1. Unmatched junction bases numbered 3, after V lost 2 bases and J lost 6 bases. The CDR3 totals 13 residues. CDR1 is MDHEN, CDR2 SYDVKM, per germline. Written as DNA, the CDR3 is TGTGCCAGCAGTTTACAGGGGGCGAGCGAGCAGTACTTC. Its protein product is CASSLQGASEQYF.

The chain recombines TRBV5-1 with TRBJ2-3; possible D gene TRBD2, 6 bases. Trimming removed 0 bases at V and 3 bases at J, with 17 bases between. Germline V gene data show CDR1 as SGHRS and CDR2 as YFSETQ. The CDR3 totals 17 residues. The CDR3 protein is CASSLAGVASGTDTQYF. The CDR3 DNA follows: TGCGCCAGCAGCTTGGCGGGGGTGGCAAGCGGGACAGATACGCAGTATTTT.